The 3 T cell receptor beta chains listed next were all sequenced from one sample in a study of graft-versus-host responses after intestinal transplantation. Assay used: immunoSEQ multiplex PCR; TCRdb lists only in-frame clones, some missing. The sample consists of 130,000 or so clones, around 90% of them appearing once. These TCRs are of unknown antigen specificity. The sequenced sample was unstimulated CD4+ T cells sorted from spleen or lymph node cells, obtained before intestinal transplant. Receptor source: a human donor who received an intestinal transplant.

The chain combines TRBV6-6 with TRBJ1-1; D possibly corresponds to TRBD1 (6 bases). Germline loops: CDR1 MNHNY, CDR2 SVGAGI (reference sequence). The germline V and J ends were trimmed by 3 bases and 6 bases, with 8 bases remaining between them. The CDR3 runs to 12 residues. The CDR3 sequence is CASSYRQAEAFF. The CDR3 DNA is TGTGCCAGCAGTTATCGACAGGCTGAAGCTTTCTTT.

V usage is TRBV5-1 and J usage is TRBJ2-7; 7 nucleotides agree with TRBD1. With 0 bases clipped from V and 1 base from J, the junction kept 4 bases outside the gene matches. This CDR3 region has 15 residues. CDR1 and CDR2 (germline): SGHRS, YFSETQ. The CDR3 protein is CASSLETGRSYEQYF. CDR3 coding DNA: TGCGCCAGCAGCTTGGAGACAGGGAGATCCTACGAGCAGTACTTC.

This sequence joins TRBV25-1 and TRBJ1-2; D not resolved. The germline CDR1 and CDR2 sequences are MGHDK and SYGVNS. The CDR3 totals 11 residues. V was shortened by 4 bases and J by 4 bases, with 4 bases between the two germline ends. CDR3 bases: TGTGCCAGCAGTGCCAGCTATGGCTACACCTTC. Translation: CASSASYGYTF.